The 18 T cell receptor beta chains below were found in one sample sequenced in a study of blood T cell repertoires in COVID-19. Some clones are missing from TCRdb's copy, which holds only in-frame ones; the method was immunoSEQ multiplex PCR. This table has 200,000 to 250,000 clones, roughly nine tenths appearing once. The specimen sequenced was PBMCs or T cells enriched from blood (not recorded which). The receptors were gathered from a woman aged 45 to 65 in a cohort exposed to, infected with or recovered from COVID-19 (not recorded which).

V gene TRBV19 combines with J gene TRBJ2-1, with TRBD2 matching over 10 bases. The germline V gene encodes CDR1 LNHDA and CDR2 SQIVND (reference sequence). V trimming: 2 bases; J trimming: 7 bases; junction bases outside the gene matches: 8. The CDR3 consists of 16 residues. Written as DNA, the CDR3 is TGTGCCAGTAGTATAAGGTTAGCGGGGGGCTGGAATGAGCAGTTCTTC. This translates into CASSIRLAGGWNEQFF.

This chain connects TRBV7-9 to TRBJ2-5; tentatively, D is TRBD1 (5 bases). From germline, CDR1 is SEHNR and CDR2 FQNEAQ (reference sequence). The CDR3 totals 17 residues. V gave up 1 base and J gave up 1 base, with 16 bases separating them. The CDR3 region has the DNA TGTGCCAGCAGCTTAGGGCTTAGGGGATCGGGCCAAGAGACCCAGTACTTC. It specifies CASSLGLRGSGQETQYF. The complete variable domain, with remaining parts taken from reference TRBV7-9 and TRBJ2-5, reads DTGVSQNPRHKITKRGQNVTFRCDPISEHNRLYWYRQTLGQGPEFLTYFQNEAQLEKSRLLSDRFSAERPKGSFSTLEIQRTEQGDSAMYLCASSLGLRGSGQETQYFGPGTRLLVL.

This clone showed up just once. This rearrangement joins TRBV18 to TRBJ2-3; D unresolved. The germline V and J ends were trimmed by 3 bases and 3 bases, with 7 bases remaining between them. This CDR3 is built from 13 residues. The germline CDR1 and CDR2 sequences are KGHSH and LQKENI. The CDR3 protein is CASSPPPTDTQYF. For the CDR3, the DNA is TGTGCCAGCTCACCTCCTCCGACAGATACGCAGTATTTT.

The chain links TRBV4-2 to TRBJ2-2; 11 bases align to TRBD2. This CDR3 region has 20 residues. Germline CDR1 reads LGHNA; CDR2 reads YNFKEQ. The V and J ends lost 4 bases and 0 bases, in that order; junction bases with no gene match: 13. The CDR3 spells CASSPGGSSGGTSNTGELFF. CDR3 nucleotide sequence: TGTGCCAGCAGCCCGGGGGGTTCTAGCGGGGGGACCTCGAACACCGGGGAGCTGTTTTTT.

V usage is TRBV5-4 and J usage is TRBJ1-2, with no clear D. In germline, CDR1 is SGHNT, CDR2 YYREEE (reference sequence). The germline V and J ends were trimmed by 4 bases and 6 bases, with 16 bases remaining between them. CDR3 length: 14 amino acids. The DNA for the CDR3 is TGTGCCAGCAGCCCCCCCCGAGGTCGGGATGGCTACACCTTC. Amino acids: CASSPPRGRDGYTF.

V gene TRBV7-9 combines with J gene TRBJ1-6; 7 bases are shared with TRBD1. Germline trimming cut 0 bases from V and 10 bases from J; bases unmatched to any gene: 6. The germline V gene encodes CDR1 SEHNR and CDR2 FQNEAQ (reference sequence). This CDR3 contains 15 residues. The CDR3 reads CASSLADHRGSPLHF. The CDR3 coding sequence is TGTGCCAGCAGCTTAGCGGACCACAGGGGATCACCCCTCCACTTT.

V usage is TRBV6-5 and J usage is TRBJ2-1; TRBD1 agrees at 11 bases. V trimming: 5 bases; J trimming: 6 bases; junction bases outside the gene matches: 6. CDR1 is MNHEY and CDR2 is SVGAGI in the germline V gene. The CDR3 runs 15 residues. CDR3 in DNA: TGTGCCAGCAGTAGCCGGGACAGGGGGTTCAATGAGCAGTTCTTC. It encodes CASSSRDRGFNEQFF.

The V and J genes are TRBV4-3 and TRBJ2-1; the match to TRBD2 covers 7 bases. Germline V CDR1 and CDR2: LGHNA, YSLEER. V gave up 4 bases and J gave up 8 bases; unmatched junction bases: 14. This CDR3 contains 16 residues. In DNA form, the CDR3 reads TGCGCCAGCAGCCTTTTAGCGGGCCCCTATAAGGATGAGCAGTTCTTC. This encodes CASSLLAGPYKDEQFF.

The V call is TRBV3-1 (or the pseudogene TRBV3-2), the J call TRBJ2-3; perhaps TRBD2 as D (6 bases). The V gene lost 0 bases and the J gene lost 2 bases, with 9 bases spanning the gap. Germline CDR1 is LGHDT and CDR2 is YNNKEL (reference sequence). The CDR3 is made up of 15 amino acids. CDR3 nucleotides: TGTGCCAGCAGCCAAGAGGGGACTTTCACAGATACGCAGTATTTT. It codes for CASSQEGTFTDTQYF.

The chain recombines TRBV19 with TRBJ2-4, with TRBD1 matching over 8 bases. V shed 10 bases, J shed 2 bases, and the junction held 25 bases outside the gene matches. CDR3 length equals 20 residues. Germline assignment: CDR1 LNHDA and CDR2 SQIVND (reference sequence). The CDR3 is CATTVIGQGGSGPSKNIQYF. CDR3 sequence (DNA): TGTGCCACCACTGTGATAGGACAGGGAGGATCTGGGCCATCCAAAAACATTCAGTACTTC.

The chain employs TRBV6-4 and TRBJ1-2; perhaps TRBD1 as D (6 bases). V gave up 0 bases and J gave up 1 base, with 12 bases separating them. This CDR3 is 16 amino acids long. From germline, CDR1 is MRHNA and CDR2 SNTAGT. The CDR3 nucleotides read TGTGCCAGCAGTGACTCTTACAGGGAAAATAACTATGGCTACACCTTC. Residues: CASSDSYRENNYGYTF.

As to this clone: Other DNA variants within this sample encode the same CDR3. The V and J genes are TRBV12-3 or TRBV12-4 and TRBJ2-5; D might be TRBD1 (6 bases). V dropped 3 bases and J dropped 2 bases, with 7 bases sitting between them. The CDR3 is 13 residues long. CDR3 sequence reads: CASSFRGQETQYF. The CDR3 region has the DNA TGTGCCAGCAGTTTCAGGGGACAAGAGACCCAGTACTTC.

The chain links TRBV4-3 to TRBJ2-3, with a weak D call TRBD2 (5 bases). The CDR3 spans 14 residues. Germline CDR1 reads LGHNA; CDR2 reads YSLEER. V was clipped by 2 bases and J by 4 bases, with 10 bases between them. CDR3 DNA sequence: TGCGCCAGCAGCCAAAACCCCGGGGCAGATACGCAGTATTTT. Amino acids: CASSQNPGADTQYF.

J is TRBJ2-1 and V is TRBV9; TRBD2 agrees at 11 bases. The V and J ends lost 3 bases and 4 bases, in that order; junction bases with no gene match: 9. The germline V gene encodes CDR1 SGDLS and CDR2 YYNGEE. The CDR3 totals 17 residues. The CDR3 nucleotides read TGTGCCAGCAGCGATGAACTAGCGGGGGACTATTACAATGAGCAGTTCTTC. It yields the protein CASSDELAGDYYNEQFF.

The V and J genes are TRBV18 and TRBJ2-1; 13 nucleotides align to TRBD2. Germline V gene data show CDR1 as KGHSH and CDR2 as LQKENI. This CDR3 is 15 amino acids long. The ends lost 3 bases at V and 13 bases at J; junction bases unmatched: 9. CDR3 nucleotides: TGTGCCAGCTCACCGACTAGCGGGGGGAACAAGGGTCAGTTCTTC. Amino acid sequence: CASSPTSGGNKGQFF.

In the case of this clone: Compared with germline, one end of the junction differs, possibly owing to a read error. The chain employs TRBV11-3 and TRBJ2-1; 14 bases map to TRBD2. The CDR3 has 19 residues. Germline lookup yields CDR1 SGHNT and CDR2 YENEEA. For the CDR3, the DNA is TGTGCCAGCAGTTTAGCCGGGACTAGCGGGGGACCCGCATACAATGAGCAGTTCTTC. As protein: CASSLAGTSGGPAYNEQFF. Drawing the rest from reference TRBV11-3 and TRBJ2-1, the complete variable domain is EAGVVQSPRYKIIEKKQPVAFWCNPISGHNTLYWYLQNLGQGPELLIRYENEEAVDDSQLPKDRFSAERLKGVDSTLKIQPAELGDSAVYLCASSLAGTSGGPAYNEQFFGPGTRLTVL.

This clone came up once. The chain recombines TRBV27 with TRBJ1-3; tentative D call: TRBD1 (5 bases). With 6 bases removed from V and 4 bases from J, the gap between germline ends came to 16 bases. CDR1 is MNHEY, CDR2 SMNVEV, per germline (reference sequence). The CDR3 is 15 residues long. CDR3 in DNA: TGTGCCAGCAGCCACCTTGGGGCCGGAGGAAACACCATATATTTT. Its translation is CASSHLGAGGNTIYF.

The rearrangement joins TRBV10-3 to TRBJ2-3; 14 nucleotides match TRBD2. The germline gives CDR1 ENHRY, CDR2 SYGVKD. V was clipped by 9 bases and J by 9 bases; unmatched bases: 5. There are 13 residues in the CDR3. The CDR3 is CAIQTSGGDTQYF. In DNA form, the CDR3 reads TGTGCCATTCAGACTAGCGGGGGGGACACGCAGTATTTT.